The 27 T cell receptor beta chains below were found in one sample sequenced in a study of blood T cell repertoires in COVID-19. Only in-frame clones appear in the TCRdb table, and some are missing; sequencing was by immunoSEQ multiplex PCR. The data contain around 180,000 clones, 84% of them singletons. Specimen: peripheral blood. The receptors were gathered from a human donor in a cohort sampled during active COVID-19.

The rearrangement joins TRBV5-6 to TRBJ1-2; 12 nucleotides match TRBD1. CDR1 is SGHDT and CDR2 is YYEEEE in the germline V gene. The CDR3 has 16 amino acids. Trimming cost V 3 bases and J 8 bases; bases outside gene matches: 11. The CDR3 DNA is TGTGCCAGCAGCTCTCTAGGGACAGGGGGCGCGAGGGGCTACACCTTC. This gives the protein CASSSLGTGGARGYTF.

This rearrangement joins TRBV5-1 to TRBJ2-7; 9 bases are shared with TRBD2. Per the germline V gene, CDR1 is SGHRS and CDR2 is YFSETQ. J was trimmed by 3 bases and V by 6 bases; bases with no gene match: 7. This CDR3 is built from 14 residues. The DNA of the CDR3 is TGCGCCAGCACTAATAGCGGGGGCGACTACGAGCAGTACTTC. It yields the protein CASTNSGGDYEQYF.

The V gene is TRBV15, the J gene TRBJ2-3; D gene ambiguous. Trimming left V 0 bases short and J 2 bases short, with 18 bases between. This CDR3 has 18 residues. Germline assignment: CDR1 LNHNV and CDR2 YYDKDF (reference sequence). The CDR3 nucleotides read TGTGCCACCAGCAGAGATCTCTCGGGTACCATCTTCACAGATACGCAGTATTTT. This encodes CATSRDLSGTIFTDTQYF.

V and J are TRBV29-1 and TRBJ1-2, with TRBD1 matching 7 bases. The junction had 10 bases not matched to a gene; V was cut back by 6 bases and J by 6 bases. Germline CDR1 is SQVTM and CDR2 is ANQGSEA. This CDR3 has 13 residues. In DNA form, the CDR3 reads TGCAGCGTCTTAGACAGGGACACCCATGGCTACACCTTC. As protein: CSVLDRDTHGYTF.

This rearrangement joins TRBV5-4 to TRBJ1-1, with 8 bases matching TRBD1. Germline V CDR1 and CDR2: SGHNT, YYREEE (reference sequence). This CDR3 spans 15 amino acids. Trimming cost V 4 bases and J 4 bases; bases outside gene matches: 9. The CDR3 DNA reads TGTGCCAGCAGCGCAATCCAGGGGGCAGGCACTGAAGCTTTCTTT. It is translated as CASSAIQGAGTEAFF.

The chain is built from TRBV3-1 (or the pseudogene TRBV3-2) and TRBJ1-2, with TRBD1 identical over 7 bases. The CDR3 has 13 amino acids. The trim removed 4 bases at V and 4 bases at J, leaving 3 bases unmatched. CDR1 is LGHDT, CDR2 YNNKEL, per germline (reference sequence). CDR3 bases: TGTGCCAGCAGCCTACAGGGGACCTATGGCTACACCTTC. Protein: CASSLQGTYGYTF.

Regarding this clone: The sample contains more than one DNA sequence encoding this CDR3. V is TRBV29-1 and J is TRBJ1-2, with 7 nucleotides matching TRBD1. CDR1 is SQVTM and CDR2 is ANQGSEA in the germline V gene. This CDR3 contains 12 residues. Trimming took 4 bases from V and 7 from J; bases not matched to a gene: 6. In nucleotides, the CDR3 is TGCAGCGTTGTAGGGGGCGAGGGTGGCTACACCTTC. It yields the protein CSVVGGEGGYTF.

The chain is built from TRBV10-3 and TRBJ2-1, with 9 nucleotides matching TRBD2. Trimming cost V 0 bases and J 6 bases; bases outside gene matches: 15. Germline-derived CDR1 and CDR2 are ENHRY and SYGVKD. The CDR3 consists of 19 residues. The CDR3 here is CAISESVGGLAGPSNEQFF. In nucleotides, the CDR3 is TGTGCCATCAGTGAGTCGGTTGGGGGCCTAGCGGGGCCGTCCAATGAGCAGTTCTTC.

The chain links TRBV5-1 to TRBJ1-2; TRBD1 aligns across 11 bases. The germline CDR1 and CDR2 sequences are SGHRS and YFSETQ. With V trimmed by 4 bases and J by 3 bases, 8 bases remained unmatched. The CDR3 has 16 amino acids. The CDR3 here is CASSRTGGILDYGYTF. The CDR3 DNA reads as TGCGCCAGCAGCAGGACAGGGGGCATCCTAGACTATGGCTACACCTTC.

The chain links TRBV4-1 to TRBJ2-7; TRBD2 matches at 9 bases. The germline gives CDR1 MGHRA, CDR2 YSYEKL. This CDR3 comprises 16 residues. Germline trimming cut 5 bases from V and 2 bases from J; bases unmatched to any gene: 10. As DNA, the CDR3 is TGCGCCAGCAGCATACCCGGGACTAGCAACACCTACGAGCAGTACTTC. Protein product: CASSIPGTSNTYEQYF.

This chain connects TRBV5-4 to TRBJ1-1, with 7 bases fitting TRBD1. The V gene's germline CDR1 is SGHNT and CDR2 YYREEE (reference sequence). This CDR3 comprises 14 residues. V lost 0 bases and J lost 2; bases outside the gene matches: 1. The CDR3 region has the DNA TGTGCCAGCAGCTTGGACAGGGGTAACACTGAAGCTTTCTTT. Protein: CASSLDRGNTEAFF.

The chain links TRBV20-1 to TRBJ2-7, with D possibly TRBD1 on 6 matching bases. Per the germline V gene, CDR1 is DFQATT and CDR2 is SNEGSKA (reference sequence). The V end lost 3 bases, the J end lost 2 bases, and 14 bases lay between the germline ends. This CDR3 contains 14 residues. For the CDR3, the DNA is TGCAGTGCTAGTCCAGGGGCCCCTCCCTACGAGCAGTACTTC. Its protein is CSASPGAPPYEQYF.

The chain employs TRBV10-2 and TRBJ1-6; D unresolved. CDR1 is WSHSY, CDR2 SAAADI, per germline. V was trimmed by 2 bases and J by 9 bases, leaving 17 bases between them. This CDR3 has 16 amino acids. Written as DNA, the CDR3 is TGCGCCAGCAGTGAGCGGGCGGGGTCAACGATTTCACCCCTCCACTTT. It translates to CASSERAGSTISPLHF.

The CDR3: CASSIRGATNEKLFF. In nucleotides, the CDR3 is TGTGCCAGTAGTATCAGAGGCGCAACTAATGAAAAACTGTTTTTT. J is TRBJ1-4 and V is TRBV19; D is undetermined. The germline CDR1 and CDR2 sequences are LNHDA and SQIVND (reference sequence). The CDR3 has 15 amino acids. Trimming pared 3 bases from V and 0 bases from J, leaving 8 bases between.

Only one count was recorded for this clone. The rearrangement joins TRBV18 to TRBJ1-1; TRBD1 matches at 8 bases. There are 18 residues in the CDR3. V lost 0 bases and J lost 2; bases outside the gene matches: 11. The germline V gene has CDR1 KGHSH and CDR2 LQKENI. CDR3 sequence (DNA): TGTGCCAGCTCACCACCATCCGGGACAGGATCCTTAAACACTGAAGCTTTCTTT. Translating gives CASSPPSGTGSLNTEAFF.

The CDR3 region has the DNA TGTGCCAGTAGCCGCTGGGACAGGAACACTGAAGCTTTCTTT. Its translation is CASSRWDRNTEAFF. The chain carries TRBV19 and TRBJ1-1, with TRBD1 matching 7 bases. The V gene's germline CDR1 is LNHDA and CDR2 SQIVND (reference sequence). The CDR3 length is 14 residues. The ends lost 6 bases at V and 1 base at J; junction bases unmatched: 5. The entire variable domain, with the rest obtained from reference TRBV19 and TRBJ1-1, is as follows: DGGITQSPKYLFRKEGQNVTLSCEQNLNHDAMYWYRQDPGQGLRLIYYSQIVNDFQKGDIAEGYSVSREKKESFPLTVTSAQKNPTAFYLCASSRWDRNTEAFFGQGTRLTVV.

This clone was seen a single time. This chain joins TRBV9 and TRBJ2-7, with a possible D match to TRBD1 (6 bases). CDR1 is SGDLS and CDR2 is YYNGEE in the germline V gene. Trimming cost V 3 bases and J 6 bases, with 16 bases left between them. This CDR3 region has 14 residues. The CDR3 nucleotides are TGTGCCAGCAGCGAGAGAATTGGGGGCGGCGAGCAGTACTTC. It specifies CASSERIGGGEQYF.

The chain has TRBV3-1 (or the pseudogene TRBV3-2) and TRBJ2-6, with TRBD2 matching 8 bases. This CDR3 has 19 amino acids. V trimming: 1 base; J trimming: 4 bases; junction bases outside the gene matches: 12. CDR1 is LGHDT and CDR2 is YNNKEL in the germline V gene (reference sequence). In nucleotides, the CDR3 is TGTGCCAGCAGCCAAGGTCCGGGGGGGCTGTCAGCCGGGGCCAACGTCCTGACTTTC. Protein sequence: CASSQGPGGLSAGANVLTF.

The chain has TRBV2 and TRBJ2-1; D is perhaps TRBD2 (6 bases). CDR3 length equals 15 residues. From germline, CDR1 is SNHLY and CDR2 FYNNEI. V gave up 6 bases and J gave up 2 bases, with 14 bases separating them. The CDR3 coding sequence is TGTGCCAGCAGACCCACTAGCAGCCCCTACAATGAGCAGTTCTTC. This codes for CASRPTSSPYNEQFF.

This chain joins TRBV6-5 and TRBJ2-5; TRBD2 matches at 10 bases. With 5 bases clipped from V and 5 bases from J, the junction kept 5 bases outside the gene matches. Germline loops: CDR1 MNHEY, CDR2 SVGAGI. The CDR3 sequence is 14 residues long. CDR3 protein: CASSPSTSGETQYF. For the CDR3, the DNA is TGTGCCAGCAGTCCATCGACTAGCGGGGAGACCCAGTACTTC.

This clone has only one observation. This chain joins TRBV9 and TRBJ2-2; 14 bases line up with TRBD2. V dropped 4 bases and J dropped 4; count of bases not matched to a gene: 6. The CDR3 sequence is 17 residues long. Germline assignment: CDR1 SGDLS and CDR2 YYNGEE. DNA of the CDR3: TGTGCCAGCAGCCCTTGGACTAGCGGGGGGTTCACCGGGGAGCTGTTTTTT. Its translation: CASSPWTSGGFTGELFF.

The V and J genes are TRBV20-1 and TRBJ1-1, with D maybe TRBD1 (5 bases). This CDR3 is 13 amino acids long. CDR1 and CDR2 (germline): DFQATT, SNEGSKA (reference sequence). With 3 bases removed from V and 1 base from J, the gap between germline ends came to 9 bases. CDR3 nucleotide sequence: TGCAGTGCTAGTTTAGGACAGAACACTGAAGCTTTCTTT. The encoded protein is CSASLGQNTEAFF.

The chain couples TRBV27 to TRBJ2-7; 9 nucleotides line up with TRBD2. The CDR3 extends over 14 amino acids. V shed 5 bases, J shed 2 bases, and the junction held 4 bases outside the gene matches. Germline V gene sequence: CDR1 MNHEY, CDR2 SMNVEV (reference sequence). CDR3 in amino acids: CASSPLAGTYEQYF. Written as DNA, the CDR3 is TGTGCCAGCAGTCCTCTAGCGGGGACCTACGAGCAGTACTTC.

This clone turned up a few times. This rearrangement joins TRBV28 to TRBJ2-7; perhaps TRBD1 as D (6 bases). The V and J ends lost 3 bases and 3 bases respectively, with 9 bases between them. The CDR3 runs 13 residues. Germline V gene data show CDR1 as MDHEN and CDR2 as SYDVKM. CDR3 sequence: CASSLGHLYEQYF. CDR3 in DNA: TGTGCCAGCAGTTTGGGACATCTCTACGAGCAGTACTTC.

CDR3 sequence (DNA): TGTGCCAGCAGCCCCCGGGACAGTCACAATGAGCAGTTCTTC. This translates into CASSPRDSHNEQFF. The rearrangement uses TRBV7-9 and TRBJ2-1, with 7 bases aligning to TRBD1. This CDR3 is 14 amino acids long. The germline V gene has CDR1 SEHNR and CDR2 FQNEAQ (reference sequence). J lost 5 bases, V lost 5 bases, and 6 bases had no gene match.

The chain uses TRBV21-1 and TRBJ1-5. TRBV21-1 has pseudogene status. The CDR3 consists of 15 residues. CDR3 in amino acids: CASSKDEYSNQPQHF. The CDR3 DNA sequence: TGTGCCAGCAGCAAAGATGAGTATAGCAATCAGCCCCAGCATTTT.

This clone was seen once. This chain uses TRBV19 with TRBJ2-7, with TRBD2 as a possible D gene (5 bases). The CDR3 has 14 amino acids. Germline lookup yields CDR1 LNHDA and CDR2 SQIVND (reference sequence). The V and J ends lost 0 bases and 0 bases respectively, with 6 bases between them. The CDR3 loop reads CASSIDGSSYEQYF. Here the CDR3 DNA reads TGTGCCAGTAGTATAGATGGGAGCTCCTACGAGCAGTACTTC.